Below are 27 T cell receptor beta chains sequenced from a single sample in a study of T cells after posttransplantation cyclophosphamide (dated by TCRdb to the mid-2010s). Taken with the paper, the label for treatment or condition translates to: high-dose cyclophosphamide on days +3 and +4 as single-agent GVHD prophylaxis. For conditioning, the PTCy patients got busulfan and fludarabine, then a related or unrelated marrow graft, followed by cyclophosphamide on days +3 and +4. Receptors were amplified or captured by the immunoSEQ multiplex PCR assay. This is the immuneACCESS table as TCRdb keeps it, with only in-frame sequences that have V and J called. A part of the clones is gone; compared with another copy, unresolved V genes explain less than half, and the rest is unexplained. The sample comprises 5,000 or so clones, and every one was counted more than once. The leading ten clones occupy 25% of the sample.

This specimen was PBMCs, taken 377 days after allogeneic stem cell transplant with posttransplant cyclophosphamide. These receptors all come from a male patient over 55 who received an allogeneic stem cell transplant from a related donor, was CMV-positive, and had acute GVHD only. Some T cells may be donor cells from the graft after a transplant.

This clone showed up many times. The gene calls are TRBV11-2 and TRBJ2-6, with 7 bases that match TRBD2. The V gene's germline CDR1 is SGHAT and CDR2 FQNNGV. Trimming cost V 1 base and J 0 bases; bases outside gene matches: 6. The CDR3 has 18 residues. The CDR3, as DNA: TGTGCCAGCAGCTTAGGATCCGGGAGGTACTCTGGGGCCAACGTCCTGACTTTC. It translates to CASSLGSGRYSGANVLTF.

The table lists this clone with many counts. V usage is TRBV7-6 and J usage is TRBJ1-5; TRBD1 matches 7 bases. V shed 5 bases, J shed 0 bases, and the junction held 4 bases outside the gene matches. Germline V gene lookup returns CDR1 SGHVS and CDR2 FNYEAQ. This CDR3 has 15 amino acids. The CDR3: CASSTHRGSNQPQHF. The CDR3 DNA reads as TGTGCCAGCAGCACACACAGGGGTAGCAATCAGCCCCAGCATTTT. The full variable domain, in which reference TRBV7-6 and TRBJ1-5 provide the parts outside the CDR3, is GAGVSQSPRYKVTKRGQDVALRCDPISGHVSLYWYRQALGQGPEFLTYFNYEAQQDKSGLPNDRFSAERPEGSISTLTIQRTEQRDSAMYRCASSTHRGSNQPQHFGDGTRLSIL.

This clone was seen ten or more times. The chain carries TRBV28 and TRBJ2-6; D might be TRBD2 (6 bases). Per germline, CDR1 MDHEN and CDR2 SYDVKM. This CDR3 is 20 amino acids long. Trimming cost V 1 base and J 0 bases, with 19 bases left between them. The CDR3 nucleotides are TGTGCCAGCAGTTTATCAGTGGGGGGTTTGACTCTCTCTGGGGCCAACGTCCTGACTTTC. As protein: CASSLSVGGLTLSGANVLTF.

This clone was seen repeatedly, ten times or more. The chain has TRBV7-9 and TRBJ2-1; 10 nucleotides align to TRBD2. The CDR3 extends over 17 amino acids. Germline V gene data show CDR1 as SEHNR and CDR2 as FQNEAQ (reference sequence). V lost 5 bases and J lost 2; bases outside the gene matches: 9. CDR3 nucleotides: TGTGCCAGCAGCCCACCCGGACTAGCGGAAACCTACAATGAGCAGTTCTTC. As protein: CASSPPGLAETYNEQFF.

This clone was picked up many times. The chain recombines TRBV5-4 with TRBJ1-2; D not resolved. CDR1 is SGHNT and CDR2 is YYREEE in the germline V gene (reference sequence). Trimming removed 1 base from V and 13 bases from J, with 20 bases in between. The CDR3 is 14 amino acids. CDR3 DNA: TGTGCCAGCAGCTTGTATTCGGGGTCCGGTTTAGGCACCTTC. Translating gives CASSLYSGSGLGTF.

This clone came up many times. In DNA, the CDR3 is TGTGCCAGCAGCTTATACGAGGGTTCCAAAGATACGCAGTATTTT. It encodes CASSLYEGSKDTQYF. The chain has TRBV7-9 and TRBJ2-3, with D maybe TRBD2 (5 bases). Germline V gene sequence: CDR1 SEHNR, CDR2 FQNEAQ (reference sequence). Trimming shortened V by 2 bases and J by 5 bases, and 14 bases separated the two germline ends. The CDR3 has 15 residues.

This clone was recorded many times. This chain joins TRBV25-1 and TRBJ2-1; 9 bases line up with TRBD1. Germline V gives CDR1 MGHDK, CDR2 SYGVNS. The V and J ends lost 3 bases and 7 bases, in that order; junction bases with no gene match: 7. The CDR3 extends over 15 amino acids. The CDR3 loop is CASSDRIGTGNEQFF. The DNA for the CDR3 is TGTGCCAGCAGTGATCGAATTGGGACAGGGAATGAGCAGTTCTTC.

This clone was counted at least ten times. The CDR3 here is CASSIGSSGMGQETQYF. CDR3 sequence (DNA): TGTGCCAGTAGTATAGGTTCTAGCGGGATGGGACAAGAGACCCAGTACTTC. The chain couples TRBV19 to TRBJ2-5, with TRBD2 matching over 9 bases. The germline CDR1 and CDR2 sequences are LNHDA and SQIVND (reference sequence). After removal of 1 base from V and 2 bases from J, the junction contained 8 bases not matched to a gene. CDR3 size: 17 residues.

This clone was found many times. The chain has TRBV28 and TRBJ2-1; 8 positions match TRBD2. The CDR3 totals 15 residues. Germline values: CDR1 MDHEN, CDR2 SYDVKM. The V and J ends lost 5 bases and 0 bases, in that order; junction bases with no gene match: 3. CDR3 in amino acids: CASSPGGSSYNEQFF. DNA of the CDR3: TGTGCCAGCAGTCCGGGGGGGAGCTCCTACAATGAGCAGTTCTTC.

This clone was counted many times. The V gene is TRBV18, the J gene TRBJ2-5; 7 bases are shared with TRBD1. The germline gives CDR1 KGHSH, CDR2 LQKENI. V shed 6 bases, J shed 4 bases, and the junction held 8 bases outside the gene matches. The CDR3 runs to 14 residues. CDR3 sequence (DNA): TGTGCCAGCTCGGTTTACAACAGGGGAGAGACCCAGTACTTC. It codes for CASSVYNRGETQYF.

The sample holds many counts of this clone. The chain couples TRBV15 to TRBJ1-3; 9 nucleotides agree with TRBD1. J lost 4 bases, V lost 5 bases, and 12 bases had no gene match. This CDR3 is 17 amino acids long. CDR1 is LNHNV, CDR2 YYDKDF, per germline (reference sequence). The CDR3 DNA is TGTGCCACCAGCGGGGGACTACAGGGGGCCGGCGGAAACACCATATATTTT. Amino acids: CATSGGLQGAGGNTIYF.

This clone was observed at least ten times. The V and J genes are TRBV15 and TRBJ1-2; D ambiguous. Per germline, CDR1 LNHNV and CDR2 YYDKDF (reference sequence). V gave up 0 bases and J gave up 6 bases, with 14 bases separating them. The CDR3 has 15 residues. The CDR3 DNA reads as TGTGCCACCAGCAGAGATCGTCGGGGATTCGATGGCTACACCTTC. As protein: CATSRDRRGFDGYTF.

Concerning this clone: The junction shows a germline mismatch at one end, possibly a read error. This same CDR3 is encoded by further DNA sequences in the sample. CDR3 nucleotides: TGCGCCAGCAGCCAGACACAGGGGGCATCCTACAATGAGCAATTCTTC. Translated, it gives CASSQTQGASYNEQFF. The V and J genes are TRBV4-1 and TRBJ2-1; TRBD1 aligns across 9 bases. The germline V gene has CDR1 MGHRA and CDR2 YSYEKL. CDR3 length equals 16 residues.

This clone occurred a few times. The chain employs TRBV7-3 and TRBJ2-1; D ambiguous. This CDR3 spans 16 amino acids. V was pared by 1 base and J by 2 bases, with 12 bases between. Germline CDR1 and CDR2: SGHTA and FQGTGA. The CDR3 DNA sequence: TGTGCCAGCAGCTTAAATCCCGCGGAAACCTACAATGAGCAGTTCTTC. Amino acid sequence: CASSLNPAETYNEQFF.

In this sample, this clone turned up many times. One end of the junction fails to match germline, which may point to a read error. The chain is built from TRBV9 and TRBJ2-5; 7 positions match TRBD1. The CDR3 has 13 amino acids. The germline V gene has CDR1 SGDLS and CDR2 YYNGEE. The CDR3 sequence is CASPKTGAETQYF. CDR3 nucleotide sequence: TGCGCTAGCCCCAAAACAGGGGCAGAGACCCAGTACTTC. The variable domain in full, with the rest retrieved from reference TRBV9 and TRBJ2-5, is DSGVTQTPKHLITATGQRVTLRCSPRSGDLSVYWYQQSLDQGLQFLIQYYNGEERAKGNILERFSAQQFPDLHSELNLSSLELGDSALYFCASPKTGAETQYFGPGTRLLVL.

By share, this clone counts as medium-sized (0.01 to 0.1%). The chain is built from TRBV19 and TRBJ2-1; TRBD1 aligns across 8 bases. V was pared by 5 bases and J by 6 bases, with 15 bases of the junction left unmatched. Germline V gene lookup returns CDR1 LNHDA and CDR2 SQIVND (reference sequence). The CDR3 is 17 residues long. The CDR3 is CASSYRSPGQGINEQFF. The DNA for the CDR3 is TGTGCCAGTAGTTACCGATCCCCAGGACAGGGTATCAATGAGCAGTTCTTC.

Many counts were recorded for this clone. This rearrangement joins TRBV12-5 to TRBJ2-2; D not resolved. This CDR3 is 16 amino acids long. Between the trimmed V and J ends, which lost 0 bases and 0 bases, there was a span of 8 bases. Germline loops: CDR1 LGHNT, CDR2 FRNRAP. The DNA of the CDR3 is TGTGCTAGTGGTTTGGTGTTTACAGCGAACACCGGGGAGCTGTTTTTT. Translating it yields CASGLVFTANTGELFF.

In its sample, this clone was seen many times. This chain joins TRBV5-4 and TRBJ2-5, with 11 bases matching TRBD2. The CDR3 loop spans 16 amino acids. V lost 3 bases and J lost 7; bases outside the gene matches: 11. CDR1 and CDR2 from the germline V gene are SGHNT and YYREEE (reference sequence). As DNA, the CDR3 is TGTGCCAGCAGCTCGACTAGCGGGACTACCAAATCGACCCAGTACTTC. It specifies CASSSTSGTTKSTQYF.

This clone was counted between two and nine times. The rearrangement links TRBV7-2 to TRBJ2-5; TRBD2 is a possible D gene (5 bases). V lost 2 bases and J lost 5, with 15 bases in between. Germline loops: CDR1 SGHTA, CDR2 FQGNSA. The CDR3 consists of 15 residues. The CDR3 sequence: CASSLPTGIGETQYF. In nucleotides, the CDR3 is TGTGCCAGCAGCTTACCCACCGGGATTGGGGAGACCCAGTACTTC.

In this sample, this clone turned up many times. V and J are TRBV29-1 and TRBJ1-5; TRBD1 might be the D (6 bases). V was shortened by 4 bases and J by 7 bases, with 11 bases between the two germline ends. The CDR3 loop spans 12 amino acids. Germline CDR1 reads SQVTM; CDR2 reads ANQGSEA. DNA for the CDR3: TGCAGCGTTGCCCACAGGGACCAGCCCCAGCATTTT. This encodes CSVAHRDQPQHF.

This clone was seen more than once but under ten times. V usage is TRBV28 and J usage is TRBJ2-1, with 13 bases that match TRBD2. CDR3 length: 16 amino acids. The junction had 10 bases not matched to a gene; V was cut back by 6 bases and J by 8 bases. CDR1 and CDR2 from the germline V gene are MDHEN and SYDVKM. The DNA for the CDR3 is TGTGCCAGCAGAACCCTACTAGCGGGGGGGCCAGATGAGCAGTTCTTC. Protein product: CASRTLLAGGPDEQFF.

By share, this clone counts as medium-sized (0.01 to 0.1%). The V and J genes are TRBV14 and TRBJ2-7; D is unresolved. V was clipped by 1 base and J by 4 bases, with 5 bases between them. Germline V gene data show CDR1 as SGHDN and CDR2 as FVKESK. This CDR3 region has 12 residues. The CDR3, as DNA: TGTGCCAGCAGCCAAGTGTCTTACGAGCAGTACTTC. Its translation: CASSQVSYEQYF.

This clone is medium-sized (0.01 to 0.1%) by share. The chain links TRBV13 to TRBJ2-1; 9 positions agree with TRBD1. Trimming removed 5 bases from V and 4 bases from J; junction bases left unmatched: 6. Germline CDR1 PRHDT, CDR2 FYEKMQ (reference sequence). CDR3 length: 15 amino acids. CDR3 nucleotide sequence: TGTGCCAGCAGCAACCCGGGACAGGGTTACAATGAGCAGTTCTTC. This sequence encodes CASSNPGQGYNEQFF.

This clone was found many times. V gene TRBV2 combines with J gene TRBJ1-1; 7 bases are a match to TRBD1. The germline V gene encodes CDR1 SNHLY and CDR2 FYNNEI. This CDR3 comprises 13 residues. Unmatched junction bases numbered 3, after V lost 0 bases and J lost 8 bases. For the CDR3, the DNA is TGTGCCAGCAGTGAAGCGCGAGGGGGCGAAGCTTTCTTT. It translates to CASSEARGGEAFF.

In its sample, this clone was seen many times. CDR3 sequence (DNA): TGCGCCAGCAGCGGGACAGATAGGGAGACCCAGTACTTC. Translation gives CASSGTDRETQYF. The rearrangement joins TRBV5-1 to TRBJ2-5, with 7 bases aligning to TRBD1. Germline V gives CDR1 SGHRS, CDR2 YFSETQ. With 4 bases clipped from V and 5 bases from J, the junction kept 5 bases outside the gene matches. The CDR3 runs 13 residues.

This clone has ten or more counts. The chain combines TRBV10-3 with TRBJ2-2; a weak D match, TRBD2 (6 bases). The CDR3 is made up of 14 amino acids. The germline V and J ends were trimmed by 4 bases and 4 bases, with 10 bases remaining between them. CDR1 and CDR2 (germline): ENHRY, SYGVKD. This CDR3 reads CAISGGLFTGELFF. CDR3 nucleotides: TGTGCCATCAGTGGGGGACTTTTCACCGGGGAGCTGTTTTTT.

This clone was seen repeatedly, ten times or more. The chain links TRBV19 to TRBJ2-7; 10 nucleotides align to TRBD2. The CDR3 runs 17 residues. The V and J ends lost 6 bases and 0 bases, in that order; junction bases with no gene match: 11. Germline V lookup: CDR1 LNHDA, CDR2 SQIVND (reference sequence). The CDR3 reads CASSGMIAGGLSYEQYF. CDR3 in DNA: TGTGCCAGTAGCGGAATGATAGCGGGGGGCCTCTCCTACGAGCAGTACTTC. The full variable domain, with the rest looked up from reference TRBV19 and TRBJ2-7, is DGGITQSPKYLFRKEGQNVTLSCEQNLNHDAMYWYRQDPGQGLRLIYYSQIVNDFQKGDIAEGYSVSREKKESFPLTVTSAQKNPTAFYLCASSGMIAGGLSYEQYFGPGTRLTVT.